The T cell receptor beta chain under discussion was sequenced for a study of T-cell memory formation after mild COVID-19. V was pared by 3 bases and J by 4 bases, with 5 bases of the junction left unmatched. CDR1 is MGHDK and CDR2 is SYGVNS in the germline V gene. This CDR3 contains 14 residues. General observations from the study: Contracting CD8+ clones were enriched in EMRA, CD4+ mainly in CM and EM. Pre-infection memory carried some responding clones, suggesting that cross-reactive memory joined.

TCRdb independently ran MiXCR on the 5' RACE reads; one entry per CDR3 protein. Counted here are 5,500 or so distinct CDR3 sequences, 20% to 25% occurring once; the ten biggest clones make up roughly half. This clonotype was seen many times. The antigen remains undetermined. Sequences were obtained from PBMCs or a T cell subset sorted from them (not recorded which). The TCR sequence derives from an adult woman who had mild COVID-19 (a few samples of this study predate the infection). Cell type and time point are not known. The chain couples TRBV25-1 to TRBJ1-2; 7 nucleotides line up with TRBD1. CDR3 in amino acids: CASSDIRGGYGYTF. The CDR3 DNA follows: TGTGCCAGCAGTGACATCAGGGGGGGCTATGGCTACACCTTC.